The 5 T cell receptor beta chains given below trace back to one sample, sequenced in a study of post-analysis software for immune sequencing data. Study conclusions and caveats: With TRBV5-6, TRBV5-1 and TRBV20-1 included, about five TRBV segments were more frequent in patients than in controls.

Antigen specificity for these receptors is unknown. Tagging with unique molecular identifiers was a feature of the TCR beta cDNA libraries. TCRdb reprocessed the PCR reads with MiXCR, giving one entry per CDR3 protein. The table includes approximately 630,000 distinct CDR3 sequences, 59% detected once. Sequenced sample: blood. All receptors derive from a girl aged 2 to 10 with multiple sclerosis.

The rearrangement links TRBV11-2 to TRBJ2-5; TRBD2 matches at 11 bases. This CDR3 contains 16 residues. Germline loops: CDR1 SGHAT, CDR2 FQNNGV. The J segment lost 3 bases and the V segment lost 4 bases, leaving 7 bases of the junction unmatched. CDR3 nucleotides: TGTGCCAGCAGCTCTCTAGCGGGGGGCCTCAAAGAGACCCAGTACTTC. As protein: CASSSLAGGLKETQYF. Together with reference TRBV11-2 and TRBJ2-5, the CDR3 gives the full variable domain: EAGVAQSPRYKIIEKRQSVAFWCNPISGHATLYWYQQILGQGPKLLIQFQNNGVVDDSQLPKDRFSAERLKGVDSTLKIQPAKLEDSAVYLCASSSLAGGLKETQYFGPGTRLLVL.

This CDR3 is CASSLVGEGYREQFF. Here the CDR3 DNA reads TGTGCCAGCAGCCTAGTGGGGGAGGGGTATCGTGAGCAGTTCTTC. The chain carries TRBV7-2 and TRBJ2-1; 7 bases match TRBD2. Trimming took 5 bases from V and 9 from J; bases not matched to a gene: 13. The CDR3 runs 15 residues. The V gene's germline CDR1 is SGHTA and CDR2 FQGNSA.

The V call is TRBV4-3, the J call TRBJ1-1; D unclear. This CDR3 has 16 amino acids. Deletions cut 0 bases from V and 3 bases from J, with 14 bases between. Germline V gene sequence: CDR1 LGHNA, CDR2 YSLEER. CDR3 in amino acids: CASSQEFRLGHTEAFF. In DNA, the CDR3 is TGCGCCAGCAGCCAAGAATTTCGTCTGGGTCACACTGAAGCTTTCTTT.

The chain is built from TRBV2 and TRBJ2-7, with a possible D match to TRBD2 (6 bases). Germline loops: CDR1 SNHLY, CDR2 FYNNEI. Trimming removed 6 bases from V and 4 bases from J, with 19 bases in between. The CDR3 has 15 amino acids. CDR3 in DNA: TGTGCCAGCAGGGGAAGGCTAGCGATGGAATACGAGCAGTACTTC. Translating it yields CASRGRLAMEYEQYF.

The chain joins TRBV5-1 to TRBJ2-1, with no clear D. There are 16 residues in the CDR3. The germline gives CDR1 SGHRS, CDR2 YFSETQ. V lost 1 base to trimming and J lost 2 bases, with 13 bases between them. The CDR3 nucleotides are TGCGCCAGCAGCTTGTTCGGCCAGACCCCCTACAATGAGCAGTTCTTC. This sequence encodes CASSLFGQTPYNEQFF.